This T cell receptor (beta chain) was captured in a study of T cell responses to AZD1222 COVID-19 vaccine. General observations from the study: At baseline, seropositivity was found in only six or seven AZD1222 recipients. White British people made up most donors, females outnumbered males, and clonal diversity was possibly underestimated. Two doses of AZD1222 preceded a rise in Spike-specific TCR breadth and depth.

A word on this clone: Its antigen is still unknown.

CDR3 size: 17 residues. The germline V and J ends were trimmed by 0 bases and 1 base, with 15 bases remaining between them. Germline CDR1 is SNHLY and CDR2 is FYNNEI. Samples with a second dose at about 4 or about 12 weeks were pooled together. The method was immunoSEQ multiplex PCR; TCRdb's version includes in-frame clones alone and lacks a portion of them. The sample consists of tens of thousands of clones, about 78% of them appearing once. The V call is TRBV2, the J call TRBJ1-1, with D hard to call. Source: peripheral blood, taken 28 days after the second AZD1222 dose. This receptor was obtained from an adult who received the AZD1222 COVID-19 vaccine. CDR3: CASSEAWAREGNTEAFF. The DNA of the CDR3 is TGTGCCAGCAGTGAAGCTTGGGCGAGAGAAGGGAACACTGAAGCTTTCTTT.